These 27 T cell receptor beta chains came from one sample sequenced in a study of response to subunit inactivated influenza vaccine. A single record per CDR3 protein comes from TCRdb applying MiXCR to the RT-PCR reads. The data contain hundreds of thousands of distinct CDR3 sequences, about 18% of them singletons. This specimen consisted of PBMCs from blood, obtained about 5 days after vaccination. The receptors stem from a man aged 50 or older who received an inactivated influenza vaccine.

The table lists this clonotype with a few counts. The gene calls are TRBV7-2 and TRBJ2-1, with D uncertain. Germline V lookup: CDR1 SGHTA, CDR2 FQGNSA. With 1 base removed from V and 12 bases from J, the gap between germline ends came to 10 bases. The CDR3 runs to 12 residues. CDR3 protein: CASSLVPQGQFF. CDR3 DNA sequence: TGTGCCAGCAGCTTAGTCCCCCAAGGGCAGTTCTTC.

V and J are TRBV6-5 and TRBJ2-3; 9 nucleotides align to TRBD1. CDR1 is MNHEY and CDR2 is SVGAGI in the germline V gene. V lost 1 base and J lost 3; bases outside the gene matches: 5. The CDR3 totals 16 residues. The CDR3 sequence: CASSYFGTGRTDTQYF. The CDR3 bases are TGTGCCAGCAGTTACTTCGGGACAGGGAGGACAGATACGCAGTATTTT.

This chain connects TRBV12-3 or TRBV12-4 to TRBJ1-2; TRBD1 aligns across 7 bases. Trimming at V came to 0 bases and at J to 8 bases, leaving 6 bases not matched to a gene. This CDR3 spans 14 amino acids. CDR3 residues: CASSLARTGWGYTF. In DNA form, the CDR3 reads TGTGCCAGCAGTTTAGCAAGGACAGGTTGGGGCTACACCTTC.

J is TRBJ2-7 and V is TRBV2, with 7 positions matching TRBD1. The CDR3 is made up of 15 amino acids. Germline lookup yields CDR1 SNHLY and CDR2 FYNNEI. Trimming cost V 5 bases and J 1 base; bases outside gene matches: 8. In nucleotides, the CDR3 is TGTGCCAGCAGTAAAGGGGGCCAAATGTCCTACGAGCAGTACTTC. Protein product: CASSKGGQMSYEQYF.

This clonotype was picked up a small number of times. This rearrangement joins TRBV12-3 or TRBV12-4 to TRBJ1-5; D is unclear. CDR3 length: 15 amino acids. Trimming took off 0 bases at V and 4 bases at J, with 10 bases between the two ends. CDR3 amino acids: CASSLARMANQPQHF. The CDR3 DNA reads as TGTGCCAGCAGTTTAGCGCGAATGGCTAATCAGCCCCAGCATTTT.

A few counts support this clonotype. The CDR3 sequence is CSAMSSLRLEQYF. The DNA for the CDR3 is TGCAGTGCTATGTCCAGTCTGAGGCTCGAGCAGTACTTC. The V call is TRBV20-1, the J call TRBJ2-7; D is ambiguous. V lost 4 bases and J 6 bases, leaving 16 bases between the germline ends. This CDR3 is built from 13 residues. Looked up from germline, CDR1 is DFQATT and CDR2 is SNEGSKA (reference sequence).

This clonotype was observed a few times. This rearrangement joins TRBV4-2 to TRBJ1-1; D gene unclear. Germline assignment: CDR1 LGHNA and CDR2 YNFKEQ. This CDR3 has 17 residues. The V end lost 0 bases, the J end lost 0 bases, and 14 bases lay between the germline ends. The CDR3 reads CASSQDEQLDMNTEAFF. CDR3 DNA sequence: TGTGCCAGCAGCCAAGATGAACAGTTAGACATGAACACTGAAGCTTTCTTT.

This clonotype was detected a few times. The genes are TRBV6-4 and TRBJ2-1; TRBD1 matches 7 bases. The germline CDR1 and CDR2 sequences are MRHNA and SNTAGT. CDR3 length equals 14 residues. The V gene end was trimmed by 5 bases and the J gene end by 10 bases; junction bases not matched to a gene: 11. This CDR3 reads CASSQQHRGHEQFF. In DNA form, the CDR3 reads TGTGCCAGCAGTCAACAACACAGGGGTCACGAGCAGTTCTTC.

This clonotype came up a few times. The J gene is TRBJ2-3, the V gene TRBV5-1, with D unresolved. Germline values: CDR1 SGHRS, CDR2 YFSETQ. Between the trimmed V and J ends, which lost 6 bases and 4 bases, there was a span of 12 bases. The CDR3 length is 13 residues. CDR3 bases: TGCGCCAGCACATTAGGAAGCCCAGATACGCAGTATTTT. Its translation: CASTLGSPDTQYF.

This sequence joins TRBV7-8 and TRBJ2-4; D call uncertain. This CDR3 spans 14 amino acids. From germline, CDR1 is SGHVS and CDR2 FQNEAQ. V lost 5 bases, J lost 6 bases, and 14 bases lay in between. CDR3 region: CASSPTRLPNIQYF. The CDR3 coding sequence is TGTGCCAGCAGCCCGACACGTTTGCCAAACATTCAGTACTTC.

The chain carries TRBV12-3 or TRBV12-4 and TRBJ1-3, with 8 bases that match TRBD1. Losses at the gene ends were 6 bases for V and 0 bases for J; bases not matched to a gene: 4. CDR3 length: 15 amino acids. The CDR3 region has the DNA TGTGCCAGCAGAACAGGGGGGAGCTCTGGAAACACCATATATTTT. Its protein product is CASRTGGSSGNTIYF.

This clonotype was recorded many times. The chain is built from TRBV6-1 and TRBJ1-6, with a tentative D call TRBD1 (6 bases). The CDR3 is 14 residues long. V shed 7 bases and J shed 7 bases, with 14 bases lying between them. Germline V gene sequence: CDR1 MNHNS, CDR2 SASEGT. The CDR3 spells CASTLGRGNSPLHF. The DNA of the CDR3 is TGTGCCAGCACCCTGGGAAGGGGGAATTCACCCCTCCACTTT.

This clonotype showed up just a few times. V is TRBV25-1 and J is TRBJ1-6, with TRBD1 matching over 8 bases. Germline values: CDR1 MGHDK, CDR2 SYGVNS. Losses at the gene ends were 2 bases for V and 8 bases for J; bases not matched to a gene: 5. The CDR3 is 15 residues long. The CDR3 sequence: CASSEGNRGYSPLHF. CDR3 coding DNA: TGTGCCAGCAGTGAAGGGAACAGGGGGTATTCACCCCTCCACTTT.

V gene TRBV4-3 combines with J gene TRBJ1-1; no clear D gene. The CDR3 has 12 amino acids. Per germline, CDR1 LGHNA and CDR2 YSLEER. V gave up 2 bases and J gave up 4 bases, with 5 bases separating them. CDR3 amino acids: CASSQIGTEAFF. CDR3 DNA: TGCGCCAGCAGCCAAATTGGCACTGAAGCTTTCTTT.

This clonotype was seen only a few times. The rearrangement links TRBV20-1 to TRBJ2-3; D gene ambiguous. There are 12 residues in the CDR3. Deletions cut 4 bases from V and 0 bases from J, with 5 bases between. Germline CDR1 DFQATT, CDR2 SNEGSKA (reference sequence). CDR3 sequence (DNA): TGCAGTGCTATCTTTAGCACAGATACGCAGTATTTT. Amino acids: CSAIFSTDTQYF.

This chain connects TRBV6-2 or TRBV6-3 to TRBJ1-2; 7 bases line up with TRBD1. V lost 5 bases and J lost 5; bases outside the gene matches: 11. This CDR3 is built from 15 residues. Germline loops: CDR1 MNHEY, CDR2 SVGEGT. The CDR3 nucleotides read TGTGCCAGCAGTATGCCTCCGGGACAGAAGTATGGCTACACCTTC. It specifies CASSMPPGQKYGYTF.

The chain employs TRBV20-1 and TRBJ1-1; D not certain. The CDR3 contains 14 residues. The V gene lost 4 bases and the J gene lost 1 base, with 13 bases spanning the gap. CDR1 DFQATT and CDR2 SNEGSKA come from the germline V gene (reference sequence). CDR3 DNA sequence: TGCAGTGCTATCAAACCGACGGGGAACACTGAAGCTTTCTTT. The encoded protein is CSAIKPTGNTEAFF.

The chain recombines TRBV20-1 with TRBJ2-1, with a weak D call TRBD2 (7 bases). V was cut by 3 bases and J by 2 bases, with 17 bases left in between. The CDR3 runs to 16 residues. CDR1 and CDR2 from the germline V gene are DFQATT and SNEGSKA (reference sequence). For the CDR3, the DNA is TGCAGTGCTAGCATCGGGGGAGGGGGGGCCTACAATGAGCAGTTCTTC. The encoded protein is CSASIGGGGAYNEQFF.

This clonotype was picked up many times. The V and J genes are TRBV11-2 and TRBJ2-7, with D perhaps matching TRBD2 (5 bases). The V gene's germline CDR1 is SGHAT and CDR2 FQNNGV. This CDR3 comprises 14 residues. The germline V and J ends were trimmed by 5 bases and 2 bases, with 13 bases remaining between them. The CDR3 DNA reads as TGTGCCAGCAGCCCCTGGACTTCGACCTACGAGCAGTACTTC. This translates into CASSPWTSTYEQYF.

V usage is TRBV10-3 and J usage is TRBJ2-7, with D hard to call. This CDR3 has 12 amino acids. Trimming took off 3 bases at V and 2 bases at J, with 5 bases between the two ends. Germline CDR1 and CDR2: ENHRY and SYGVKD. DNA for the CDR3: TGTGCCATCAGTGAAGTAGCCTACGAGCAGTACTTC. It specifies CAISEVAYEQYF.

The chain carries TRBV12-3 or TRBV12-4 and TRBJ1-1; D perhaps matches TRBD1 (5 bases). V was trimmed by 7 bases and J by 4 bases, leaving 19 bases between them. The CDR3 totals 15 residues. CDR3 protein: CASTRSGPIGTEAFF. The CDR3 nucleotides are TGTGCCAGCACCAGATCGGGACCCATTGGCACTGAAGCTTTCTTT.

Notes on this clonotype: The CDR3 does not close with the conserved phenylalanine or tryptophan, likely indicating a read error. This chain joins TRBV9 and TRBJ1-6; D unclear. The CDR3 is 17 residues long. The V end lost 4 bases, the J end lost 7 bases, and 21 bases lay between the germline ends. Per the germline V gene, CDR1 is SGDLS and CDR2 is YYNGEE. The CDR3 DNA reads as TGTGCCAGCAGCCCCATGGGCAGCTCGATCAGGAATTCACCCCTCCACCTT. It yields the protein CASSPMGSSIRNSPLHL.

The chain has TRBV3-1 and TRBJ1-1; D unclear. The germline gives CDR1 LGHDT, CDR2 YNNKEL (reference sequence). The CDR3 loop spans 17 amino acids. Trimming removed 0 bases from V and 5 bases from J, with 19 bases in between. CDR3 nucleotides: TGTGCCAGCAGCCAAGAGGGATACTTGGGAGAGGGAACTGAAGCTTTCTTT. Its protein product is CASSQEGYLGEGTEAFF.

CDR3 in amino acids: CASSQFGGANTGELFF. The CDR3 DNA sequence: TGTGCCAGCAGCCAATTCGGGGGCGCGAACACCGGGGAGCTGTTTTTT. The V gene is TRBV4-2, the J gene TRBJ2-2; D possibly uses TRBD1 or TRBD2 (6 bases each). The V end lost 2 bases, the J end lost 0 bases, and 10 bases lay between the germline ends. Germline V gene sequence: CDR1 LGHNA, CDR2 YNFKEQ. There are 16 residues in the CDR3.

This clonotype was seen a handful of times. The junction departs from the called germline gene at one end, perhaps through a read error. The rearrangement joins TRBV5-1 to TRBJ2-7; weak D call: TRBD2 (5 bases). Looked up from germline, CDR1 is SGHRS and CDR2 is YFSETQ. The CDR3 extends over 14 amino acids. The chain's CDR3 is CASSLTGVLYEQYF. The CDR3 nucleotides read TGTGCCAGCAGCTTAACCGGGGTCCTCTACGAGCAGTACTTC.

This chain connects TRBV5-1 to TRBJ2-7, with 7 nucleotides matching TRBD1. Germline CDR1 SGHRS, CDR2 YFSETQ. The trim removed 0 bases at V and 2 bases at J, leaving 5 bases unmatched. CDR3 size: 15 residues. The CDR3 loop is CASSLVLGTAYEQYF. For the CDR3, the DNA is TGCGCCAGCAGCTTGGTGTTGGGGACAGCCTACGAGCAGTACTTC.

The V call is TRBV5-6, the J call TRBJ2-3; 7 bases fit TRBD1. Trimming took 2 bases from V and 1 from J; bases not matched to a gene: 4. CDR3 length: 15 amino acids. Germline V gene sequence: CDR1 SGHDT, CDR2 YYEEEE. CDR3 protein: CASSFDRVGTDTQYF. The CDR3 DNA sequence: TGTGCCAGCAGCTTTGACAGGGTAGGCACAGATACGCAGTATTTT.